Shown below are 8 T cell receptor beta chains from a single sample sequenced in a study of blood T cell repertoires in COVID-19. Sequencing used immunoSEQ multiplex PCR; TCRdb keeps in-frame clones, though not all of them. The data show roughly 130,000 clones, 80% seen once. The sequenced sample consisted of peripheral blood. The receptors come from a man aged 55 to 70 with active or convalescent COVID-19.

Note on this clone: The identical CDR3 is also encoded by other nucleotide sequences in the sample. The chain links TRBV29-1 to TRBJ2-7, with a tentative D call TRBD1 (6 bases). Trimming took 4 bases from V and 4 from J, leaving 11 bases between them. This CDR3 comprises 12 residues. Germline V gene lookup returns CDR1 SQVTM and CDR2 ANQGSEA. CDR3 bases: TGCAGCGTTGGTCAGGGGTCGTACGAGCAGTACTTC. It translates to CSVGQGSYEQYF.

This clone was seen a few times. V gene TRBV27 combines with J gene TRBJ1-5; TRBD1 is a possible D gene (6 bases). Germline CDR1 reads MNHEY; CDR2 reads SMNVEV (reference sequence). The V end lost 0 bases, the J end lost 1 base, and 10 bases lay between the germline ends. This CDR3 has 16 residues. The CDR3 loop is CASSLSAGESNQPQHF. In DNA form, the CDR3 reads TGTGCCAGCAGTTTATCGGCAGGGGAAAGCAATCAGCCCCAGCATTTT.

This chain joins TRBV19 and TRBJ2-6, with D possibly being TRBD2 (6 bases). Trimming left V 6 bases short and J 1 base short, with 10 bases between. CDR3 length: 15 amino acids. Germline CDR1 reads LNHDA; CDR2 reads SQIVND (reference sequence). CDR3 in DNA: TGTGCCAGTAGCTTGGGGGGTTCTGGGGCCAACGTCCTGACTTTC. This encodes CASSLGGSGANVLTF. The variable domain in full, with the rest retrieved from reference TRBV19 and TRBJ2-6, is DGGITQSPKYLFRKEGQNVTLSCEQNLNHDAMYWYRQDPGQGLRLIYYSQIVNDFQKGDIAEGYSVSREKKESFPLTVTSAQKNPTAFYLCASSLGGSGANVLTFGAGSRLTVL.

The rearrangement links TRBV9 to TRBJ1-6; D is ambiguous. CDR1 and CDR2 from the germline V gene are SGDLS and YYNGEE. The CDR3 is 15 residues long. Deletions cut 4 bases from V and 9 bases from J, with 17 bases between. CDR3: CASSSRRAEGSPLHF. The DNA of the CDR3 is TGTGCCAGCAGCTCACGGAGGGCCGAGGGTTCACCCCTCCACTTT.

This clone was seen just once. The genes are TRBV7-8 and TRBJ1-5; TRBD1 aligns across 8 bases. The CDR3 has 17 residues. V was pared by 2 bases and J by 2 bases, with 8 bases of the junction left unmatched. CDR1 is SGHVS and CDR2 is FQNEAQ in the germline V gene. CDR3: CASSLPTGGFGNQPQHF. CDR3 nucleotides: TGTGCCAGCAGCTTACCCACAGGGGGATTCGGCAATCAGCCCCAGCATTTT.

The gene calls are TRBV19 and TRBJ1-1, with 9 nucleotides matching TRBD1. CDR1 and CDR2 from the germline V gene are LNHDA and SQIVND (reference sequence). V was pared by 5 bases and J by 6 bases, with 7 bases of the junction left unmatched. This CDR3 is 14 amino acids long. The CDR3 protein is CASSPQGAISEAFF. The CDR3 coding sequence is TGTGCCAGTAGTCCACAGGGGGCAATCTCTGAAGCTTTCTTT.

The CDR3 DNA follows: TGTGCCAGCAGCTCATCGCTAGCGGTCCTCACAGATACGCAGTATTTT. Translated, it gives CASSSSLAVLTDTQYF. This chain joins TRBV3-1 (or the pseudogene TRBV3-2) and TRBJ2-3, with TRBD2 matching 7 bases. After removal of 5 bases from V and 2 bases from J, the junction contained 10 bases not matched to a gene. CDR1 and CDR2 from the germline V gene are LGHDT and YNNKEL (reference sequence). The CDR3 runs to 16 residues.

Notes on this clone: The sample has other DNA sequences that encode this CDR3 too. CDR3: CASSPQGSTDTQYF. CDR3 sequence (DNA): TGTGCCAGCTCACCACAGGGGAGCACAGATACGCAGTATTTT. The chain joins TRBV18 to TRBJ2-3; a possible D gene is TRBD1 (5 bases). Germline V gives CDR1 KGHSH, CDR2 LQKENI. V was shortened by 1 base and J by 0 bases, with 5 bases between the two germline ends. The length of the CDR3 is 14 residues.